The entry below gives a single T cell receptor (beta chain) sequence along with its context. No cognate antigen has been identified for it. No base-level quality is on record; no much larger clone is a single base apart. Unmatched junction bases come to 8, with V trimmed by 0 bases and J by 7 bases. The CDR3 starts with the cysteine, ends with the phenylalanine, and has 16 residues. Of the read, only the CDR3 DNA is kept; its 48 bases are in frame from base 1. The germline V gene supplies CDR1 LGHNA and CDR2 YNFKEQ. The cohort comprised around 700 healthy bone marrow donors. Cohort members were all nominally healthy when sampled, although unrecorded immune exposures were likely present. The donor tested CMV seronegative and was one of the 352 seronegative cohort members. A peripheral blood sample was provided by each donor, and peripheral blood mononuclear cells were used for TCR beta sequencing. The Qiagen DNeasy Blood Extraction Kit was used to extract genomic DNA from the blood cell samples.

The data were obtained in a study of cytomegalovirus exposure and HLA in healthy donors (dated by TCRdb to about 2017). About the investigation overall: An earlier analysis of around 600 of the donors reported roughly 270 Gb of sequence data and 117 million unique TCR beta sequences from about 200 million T cells. The T cell repertoires of 666 subjects were profiled by immunosequencing and related to cytomegalovirus serostatus. The study combined high-throughput TCR immunosequencing, statistical association of individual TCRs with disease status, and machine learning to predict cytomegalovirus infection status. Alongside the repertoire data, information on donor age, sex, ethnicity and CMV serostatus was compiled. Both class I and class II loci were covered by HLA typing, at four-digit resolution. A later genetic analysis took genome-wide SNP genotypes for about 65% of the roughly 670 donors and used that subset as a discovery cohort. A later analysis re-analyzed previously published TCR beta repertoires from about 600 donors and added high-resolution HLA genotyping to study TCR occurrence patterns. Roughly five DR-DQ haplotypes were handled as single units for association and clustering because linkage in the cohort was strong. Roughly 300 gigabases of sequencing data and around 80 million unique TCR sequences made up an early release that covered 640 HLA-typed donors. Every discovery cohort repertoire had been produced on one sequencing platform. The number of donors typed differed by locus, with about 629-640 for A, B, C, DRB1 and DQB1, around 500 for DQA1, 600 to 610 for DPA1, and some 440 for DPB1. The genetic ancestry cluster associated with self-reported Caucasian donors included roughly four fifths of the 300 to 450 genotyped donors. To decide whether each TCR beta V gene segment behaved as functional or pseudogenic, an earlier analysis of fewer than 750 of the donors relied on high-throughput TCR beta sequencing. Along with the approximately 600-subject first cohort, a separate validation cohort of over a hundred different subjects was used. The study was designed to test whether signatures of past pathogen exposure could be identified by cataloging public T cell receptors. In the later analysis, no new phenotypic data were used to find candidate immune exposures; instead, reliance was placed on TCR beta sequences and their occurrence across donors. On average, roughly 250,000 unique TCR beta nucleotide sequences were sequenced per donor among 398 genotyped donors of the cohort, with 15% to 20% of those sequences being non-productive. Findings and caveats that apply to the study as a whole: A further reported finding was that TCR beta sequences accurately predicted the HLA-A and HLA-B alleles for most subjects in the first cohort. CMV serostatus was the only immune exposure information available for the cohort. In both the original and validation cohorts, the classifier was reported to diagnose cytomegalovirus status with high specificity and sensitivity. Correlated functional status among segregating V segments might be attributable to linkage disequilibrium, but an unknown experimental factor could not be ruled out. Strong co-occurrence of HLA alleles, especially DR and DQ, made assigning TCR associations to individual alleles difficult. Roughly uniform sequencing depth across donors was assumed in presence/absence analyses, although this assumption may not hold. The 87-base-pair reads could not distinguish some IMGT-functional V segments, including TRBV6-2 and TRBV6-3, so those segments were excluded. In vitro tests confirmed that a few of the cytomegalovirus-associated TCR beta chains recognize cytomegalovirus antigens. The study gave a list of 150 to 200 TCR beta chains associated with cytomegalovirus. Only TCR beta chains were sequenced in this cohort, and the absence of alpha or paired-chain data limited detectable features. Compared with equally common non-associated chains, HLA-associated TCR beta chains in a later analysis were more clonally expanded and had lower generation probabilities. A later analysis associated 15,000 to 20,000 TCR beta sequences with specific HLA alleles at a false discovery rate of 0.05. An earlier analysis of approximately 500 of the donors showed that most TCR beta V segments appeared in productive rearrangements either about 87% or about 30% of the time, which broadly matched IMGT annotations. In a later analysis, most CMV-associated TCR beta chains were found to appear HLA-restricted, with HLA associations seemingly driven largely by CMV exposure. Because counts were too low, roughly 16 rarely observed V segments, including chromosome 9 orphons, were excluded from the earlier analysis of several hundred of the donors. A later analysis reported that several top co-occurrence clusters appeared linked to parvovirus B19, influenza, CMV and Epstein-Barr virus. HLA typing was unavailable for some donors at each locus, so association tests used only the typed subset. A later genetic analysis reported fewer N-insertions in productive TCRs among donors in an Asian-associated ancestry cluster than the approximately 670-donor mean. A later analysis found that TCR association rates varied across HLA loci, with DRB1 alleles showing the most associated TCRs and HLA-C alleles the fewest. In a later genetic analysis, a missense DCLRE1C variant was associated with V-gene and J-gene trimming of TCR beta chains, and the association was replicated in an independent cohort. Most TCR sequences were seen in very few donors, while some public TCRs were found in many individuals. A cluster of highly shared sequence variants was judged likely to be a technical artifact of the sequencing pipeline. The authors suggested that the approach could potentially be generalized to other disease states and immunological phenotypes.

Library preparation was by the immunoSEQ multiplex PCR assay. For the multiplex PCR, a mixture combining 60 forward primers for TCR Vbeta segments and 13 reverse primers for TCR Jbeta segments was used. The CDR3 region of rearranged TCR beta genes was amplified from genomic DNA with a multiplex PCR assay. On the Illumina HiSeq System, the amplified TCR beta libraries were sequenced as 87-base-pair reads. The authors processed their data as follows. A later analysis tallied 75 million to 95 million unique TCR beta chains across the 660 or so repertoires, and around 12 million of those chains were shared by two or more donors. A nearest-neighbor algorithm error-corrected the raw reads and collapsed the reads into unique sequences, merging closely related sequences to remove PCR and sequencing errors. V, D and J gene segments were assigned by aligning CDR3 sequences to IMGT reference sequences. For a sequence to be retained, at least a six-nucleotide match to both a V gene segment and a J gene segment was required. A rearrangement was called productive if the CDR3 had no stop codons and remained in frame with V and J, and every other rearrangement was called non-productive. Following IMGT convention, CDR3 was defined as the stretch from the second conserved V-encoded cysteine to the conserved J-encoded phenylalanine. Sequences without an unambiguous match to a single V gene segment were excluded from the earlier analysis of almost 600 of the donors. In an earlier analysis of 587 of the donors, V segments were called functional above 56.7% productive rearrangements and were called segregating when the between-donor standard deviation exceeded 5%. A statistical classification framework was built for diagnosing cytomegalovirus status from the catalog of TCR beta chain sequences. A later analysis assigned V and J genes by comparing TCR nucleotide sequences with IMGT/GENE-DB human TR gene sequences. In a later analysis, CDR3 sequences and most-parsimonious VDJ recombination scenarios were assigned using the TCRdist pipeline. A later analysis defined each TCR beta chain by its CDR3 amino acid sequence plus V-gene family, and excluded reads lacking a unique V-gene family. A later analysis removed 592 highly shared, low-generation-probability nucleotide sequences to deal with suspected cross-contamination and a sequencing artifact. A later analysis calculated a clonal expansion index for each public chain from normalized within-repertoire ranks of inferred template counts. Generation probabilities in a later analysis came from a VDJ recombination model fitted to out-of-frame rearrangements, and those results were checked against IGoR. A later analysis scored TCR-TCR, TCR-HLA and TCR-CMV co-occurrence with hypergeometric tests, applying a repertoire-size bias correction to TCR pairs. False discovery rates were estimated in a later analysis by permuting HLA or CMV assignments 20 times. In a later analysis, co-occurring TCRs were grouped with DBSCAN, and TCRdist sequence similarity was added when clustering was performed within HLA-allele-positive subsets. Co-occurrence clustering excluded repertoires with fewer than 30,000 or more than 120,000 public chains, plus five with anomalous nucleotide sharing. TCRdb's version of the immuneACCESS table is confined to in-frame rearrangements and falls short of the full clone set. An unresolved V gene accounts for under half of the shortfall where checked; the remainder is of unknown origin. D and trimming come from the DNA, and the V and J calls and clone size come from that table. The sample table lists 110,000 to 150,000 clones, more than 70% of them with a count of one. The ten most abundant clones make up 1.5% to 2% of the sample.

Recombination joined TRBV4-2 with TRBJ1-4, and 7 junction bases match TRBD1. Sequenced: PBMCs. The clonotype originates from a woman in her thirties or forties in good health and CMV-seronegative. The DNA sequence reads TGTGCCAGCAGCCAAGATCCCGACAGGGTCGGTGAAAAACTGTTTTTT. It codes for CASSQDPDRVGEKLFF.